This T cell receptor beta chain was recorded in a study of neurological immune-mediated disorders. TCRdb re-analysed the 5' RACE reads in MiXCR, keeping a single row per CDR3 protein. The sample has approximately 74,000 distinct CDR3 sequences, 4% to 6% seen once. Germline CDR1 reads DFQATT; CDR2 reads SNEGSKA (reference sequence). The CDR3 has 12 residues. Trimming cost V 6 bases and J 6 bases, with 13 bases left between them. Unsorted libraries came from 2 million PBMCs stored at -80 °C. A remark on this clonotype: A much larger clonotype is one base distant, so this may be a read error.

This chain joins TRBV20-1 and TRBJ2-3; D perhaps matches TRBD2 (6 bases). Sequencing was carried out using PBMCs. This clonotype was sampled from a man aged 18 to 35 with multiple sclerosis. DNA for the CDR3: TGCAGTGCGGGAACGGGGACTGATACGCAGTATTTT. Translated, it gives CSAGTGTDTQYF.